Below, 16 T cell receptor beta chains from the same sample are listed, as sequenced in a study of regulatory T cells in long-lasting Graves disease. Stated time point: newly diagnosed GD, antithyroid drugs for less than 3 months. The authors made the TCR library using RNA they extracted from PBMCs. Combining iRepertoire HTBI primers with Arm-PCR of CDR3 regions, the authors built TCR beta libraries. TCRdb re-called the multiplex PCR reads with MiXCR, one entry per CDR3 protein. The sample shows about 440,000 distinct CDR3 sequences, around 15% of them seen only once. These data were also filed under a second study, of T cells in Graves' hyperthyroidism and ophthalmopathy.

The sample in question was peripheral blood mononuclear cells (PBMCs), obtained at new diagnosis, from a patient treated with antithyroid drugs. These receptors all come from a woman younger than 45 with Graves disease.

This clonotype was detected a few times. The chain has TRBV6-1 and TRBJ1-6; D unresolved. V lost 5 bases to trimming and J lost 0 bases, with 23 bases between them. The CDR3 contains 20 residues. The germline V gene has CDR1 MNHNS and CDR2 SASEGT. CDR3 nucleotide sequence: TGTGCCAGCAGTCGCCGGGCTACTGGACCTACCAGCTCCTATAATTCACCCCTCCACTTT. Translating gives CASSRRATGPTSSYNSPLHF.

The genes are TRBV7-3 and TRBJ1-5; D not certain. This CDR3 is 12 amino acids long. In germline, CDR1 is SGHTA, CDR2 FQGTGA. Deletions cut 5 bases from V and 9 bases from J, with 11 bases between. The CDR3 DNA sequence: TGTGCCAGCAGCCTAAGAGGAGGGCCCCAGCATTTT. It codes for CASSLRGGPQHF.

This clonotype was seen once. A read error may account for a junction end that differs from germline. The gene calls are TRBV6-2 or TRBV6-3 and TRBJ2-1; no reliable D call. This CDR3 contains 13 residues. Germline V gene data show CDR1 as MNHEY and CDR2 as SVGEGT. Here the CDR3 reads CASSYRLNNEQFF. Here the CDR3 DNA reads TGCGCCAGCAGTTACCGGCTGAACAATGAGCAGTTCTTC.

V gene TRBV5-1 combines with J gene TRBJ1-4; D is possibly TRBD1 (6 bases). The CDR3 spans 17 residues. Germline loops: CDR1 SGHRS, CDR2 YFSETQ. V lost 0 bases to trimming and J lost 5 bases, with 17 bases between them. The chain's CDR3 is CASSLVGQGPVNEKLFF. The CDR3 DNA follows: TGCGCCAGCAGCTTGGTGGGTCAGGGGCCAGTGAATGAAAAACTGTTTTTT. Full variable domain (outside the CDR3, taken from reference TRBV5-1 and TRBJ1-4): KAGVTQTPRYLIKTRGQQVTLSCSPISGHRSVSWYQQTPGQGLQFLFEYFSETQRNKGNFPGRFSGRQFSNSRSEMNVSTLELGDSALYLCASSLVGQGPVNEKLFFGSGTQLSVL.

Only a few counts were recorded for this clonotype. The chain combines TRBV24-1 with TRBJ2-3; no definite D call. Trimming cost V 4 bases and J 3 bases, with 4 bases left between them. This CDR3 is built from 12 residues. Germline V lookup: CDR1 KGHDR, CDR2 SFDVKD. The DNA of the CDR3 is TGTGCCACCAGTGAGGGAACAGATACGCAGTATTTT. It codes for CATSEGTDTQYF.

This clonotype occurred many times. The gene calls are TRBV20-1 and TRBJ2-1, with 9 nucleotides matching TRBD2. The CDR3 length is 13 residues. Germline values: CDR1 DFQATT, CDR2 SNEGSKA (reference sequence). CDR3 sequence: CSRTSDYANEQFF. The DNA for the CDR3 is TGCAGCCGGACTAGCGATTACGCCAATGAGCAGTTCTTC.

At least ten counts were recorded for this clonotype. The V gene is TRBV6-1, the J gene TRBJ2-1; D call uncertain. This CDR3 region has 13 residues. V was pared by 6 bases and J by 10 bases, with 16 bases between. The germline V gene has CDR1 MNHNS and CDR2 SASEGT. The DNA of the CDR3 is TGTGCCAGCAGGAGTGACCAAACGCAGGAGCAGTTCTTC. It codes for CASRSDQTQEQFF.

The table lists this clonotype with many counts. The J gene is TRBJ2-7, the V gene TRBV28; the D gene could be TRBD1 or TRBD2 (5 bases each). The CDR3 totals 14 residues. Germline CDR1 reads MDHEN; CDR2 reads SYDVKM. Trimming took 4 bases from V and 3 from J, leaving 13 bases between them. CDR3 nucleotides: TGTGCCAGCAGTTCGGGACCGCTACTCTACGAGCAGTACTTC. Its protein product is CASSSGPLLYEQYF.

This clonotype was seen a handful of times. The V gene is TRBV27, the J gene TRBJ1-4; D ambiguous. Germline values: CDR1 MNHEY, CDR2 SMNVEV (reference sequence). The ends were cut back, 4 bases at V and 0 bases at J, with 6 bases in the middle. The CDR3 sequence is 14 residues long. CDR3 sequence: CASSSQTTNEKLFF. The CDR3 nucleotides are TGTGCCAGCAGTTCTCAGACAACTAATGAAAAACTGTTTTTT.

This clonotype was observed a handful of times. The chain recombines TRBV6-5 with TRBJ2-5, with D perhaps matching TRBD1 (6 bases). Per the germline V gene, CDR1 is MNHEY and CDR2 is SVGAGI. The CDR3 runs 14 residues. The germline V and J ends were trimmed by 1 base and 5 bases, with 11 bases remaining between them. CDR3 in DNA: TGTGCCAGCAGTTACTTCAGGGGTAGGGAGACCCAGTACTTC. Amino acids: CASSYFRGRETQYF.

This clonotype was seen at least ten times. CDR3 sequence: CSVEATGGGYTF. The DNA of the CDR3 is TGCAGCGTTGAAGCGACAGGGGGAGGCTACACCTTC. The V gene is TRBV29-1, the J gene TRBJ1-2, with 9 bases identical to TRBD1. CDR1 and CDR2 (germline): SQVTM, ANQGSEA. This CDR3 comprises 12 residues. V lost 1 base, J lost 8 bases, and 2 bases stayed unmatched. The full variable domain, completed using reference TRBV29-1 and TRBJ1-2, is SAVISQKPSRDICQRGTSLTIQCQVDSQVTMMFWYRQQPGQSLTLIATANQGSEATYESGFVIDKFPISRPNLTFSTLTVSNMSPEDSSIYLCSVEATGGGYTFGSGTRLTVV.

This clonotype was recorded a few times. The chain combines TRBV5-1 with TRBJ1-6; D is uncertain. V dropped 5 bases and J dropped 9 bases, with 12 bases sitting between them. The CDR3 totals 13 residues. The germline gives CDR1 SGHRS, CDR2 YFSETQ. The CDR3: CASRLLIGSPLHF. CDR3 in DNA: TGCGCCAGCAGGCTCCTGATCGGTTCACCCCTCCACTTT.

CDR3 nucleotides: TGTGCCAGCAGAAAAAGCTGGGACTCATGGGAGCCCCAGCATTTT. This codes for CASRKSWDSWEPQHF. The chain uses TRBV27 and TRBJ1-5, with D tentatively TRBD1 (5 bases). The CDR3 covers 15 residues. Germline loops: CDR1 MNHEY, CDR2 SMNVEV (reference sequence). V gave up 6 bases and J gave up 8 bases, with 20 bases separating them.

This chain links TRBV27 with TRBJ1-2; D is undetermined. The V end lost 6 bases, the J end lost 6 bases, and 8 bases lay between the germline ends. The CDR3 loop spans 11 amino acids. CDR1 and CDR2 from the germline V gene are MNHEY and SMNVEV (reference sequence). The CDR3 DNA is TGTGCCAGCAGAGACTCACATGGCTACACCTTC. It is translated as CASRDSHGYTF.

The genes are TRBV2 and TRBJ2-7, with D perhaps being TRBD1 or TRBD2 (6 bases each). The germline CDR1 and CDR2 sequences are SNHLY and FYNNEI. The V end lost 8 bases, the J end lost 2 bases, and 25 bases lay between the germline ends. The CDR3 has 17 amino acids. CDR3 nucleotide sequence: TGTGCCAGCTCCCCAAGGGGGGCAACTCATCCTCCCTACGAGCAGTACTTC. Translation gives CASSPRGATHPPYEQYF.

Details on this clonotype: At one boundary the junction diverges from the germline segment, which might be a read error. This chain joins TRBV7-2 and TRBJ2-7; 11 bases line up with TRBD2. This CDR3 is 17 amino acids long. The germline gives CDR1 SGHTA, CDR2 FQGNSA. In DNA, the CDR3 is TGTGCCAGCAGCTTGGGCCCACTAGCGGGAGTTTTCTACGAGCAATACTTC. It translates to CASSLGPLAGVFYEQYF.